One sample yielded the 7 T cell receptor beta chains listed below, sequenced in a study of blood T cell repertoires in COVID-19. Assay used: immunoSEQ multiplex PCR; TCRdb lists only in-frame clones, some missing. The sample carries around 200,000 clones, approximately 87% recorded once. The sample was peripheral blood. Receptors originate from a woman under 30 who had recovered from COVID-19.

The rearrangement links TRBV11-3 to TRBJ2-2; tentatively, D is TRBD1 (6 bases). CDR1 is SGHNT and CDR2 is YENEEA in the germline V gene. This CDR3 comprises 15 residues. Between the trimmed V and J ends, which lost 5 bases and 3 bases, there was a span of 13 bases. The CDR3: CASSPRTADTGELFF. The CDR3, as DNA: TGTGCCAGCAGCCCGAGGACAGCTGACACCGGGGAGCTGTTTTTT.

The CDR3 nucleotides are TGTGCCAGCAGCACACAGGGGTTCACCGGGGAGCTGTTTTTT. Protein product: CASSTQGFTGELFF. The chain uses TRBV7-6 and TRBJ2-2; 7 bases align to TRBD1. Germline assignment: CDR1 SGHVS and CDR2 FNYEAQ. V was clipped by 5 bases and J by 4 bases; unmatched bases: 4. The length of the CDR3 is 14 residues.

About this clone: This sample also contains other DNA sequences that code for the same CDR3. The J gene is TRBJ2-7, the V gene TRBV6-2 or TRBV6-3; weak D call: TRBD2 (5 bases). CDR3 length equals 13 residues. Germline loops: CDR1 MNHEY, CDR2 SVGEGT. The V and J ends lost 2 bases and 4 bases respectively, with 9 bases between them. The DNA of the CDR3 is TGTGCCAGCAGTTACCGAGGCGGGTACGAGCAGTACGTC. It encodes CASSYRGGYEQYV.

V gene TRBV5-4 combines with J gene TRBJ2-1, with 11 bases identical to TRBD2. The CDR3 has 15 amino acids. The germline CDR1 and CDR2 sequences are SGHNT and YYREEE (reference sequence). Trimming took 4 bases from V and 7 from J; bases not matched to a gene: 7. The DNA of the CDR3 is TGTGCCAGCAGCGCTTCGTCTAGCGGGAGGAATGAGCAGTTCTTC. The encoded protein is CASSASSSGRNEQFF.

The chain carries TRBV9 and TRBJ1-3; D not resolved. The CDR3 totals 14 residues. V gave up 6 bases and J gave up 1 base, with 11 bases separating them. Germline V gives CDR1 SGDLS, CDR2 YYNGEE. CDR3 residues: CASTPGGSGNTIYF. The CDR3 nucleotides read TGTGCCAGCACCCCCGGCGGTTCTGGAAACACCATATATTTT.

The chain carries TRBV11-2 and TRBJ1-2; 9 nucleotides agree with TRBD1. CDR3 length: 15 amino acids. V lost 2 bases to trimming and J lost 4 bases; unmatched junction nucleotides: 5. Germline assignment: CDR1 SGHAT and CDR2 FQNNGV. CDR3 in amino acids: CASSLSGQGIYGYTF. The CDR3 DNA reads TGTGCCAGCAGCTTATCGGGACAGGGCATCTATGGCTACACCTTC.

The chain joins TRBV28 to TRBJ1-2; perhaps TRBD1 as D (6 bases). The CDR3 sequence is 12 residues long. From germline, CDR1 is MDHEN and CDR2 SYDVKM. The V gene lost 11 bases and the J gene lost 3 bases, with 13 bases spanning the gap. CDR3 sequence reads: CAGGGGYYGYTF. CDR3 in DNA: TGTGCCGGGGGCGGCGGCTACTATGGCTACACCTTC.